This T cell receptor beta chain was retrieved from a study of cytomegalovirus exposure and HLA in healthy donors. Germline assignment: CDR1 SGHRS and CDR2 YFSETQ. The length of the CDR3 is 16 residues. Unmatched junction bases numbered 11, after V lost 4 bases and J lost 1 base. The study, taken as a whole, reports: A later analysis showed that HLA-associated TCR beta chains had undergone more clonal expansion than equally common others.

PCR involved 60 Vbeta and 13 Jbeta primers. Data came from immunoSEQ multiplex PCR; TCRdb stores just in-frame clones and leaves some out. Of about 110,000 clones in the sample, roughly 85% were seen once. This clone was observed a single time. Its matching antigen is unknown. Sampled while nominally healthy, donors likely had unrecorded immune exposures. Specimen: PBMCs. This chain connects TRBV5-1 to TRBJ2-7; 7 bases map to TRBD1. This sequence originates from a man aged 25 to 45 in good health and CMV-seropositive. The CDR3 region is CASSPRTGAESYEQYF. The CDR3 DNA reads as TGCGCCAGCAGCCCACGCACAGGGGCCGAATCCTACGAGCAGTACTTC.